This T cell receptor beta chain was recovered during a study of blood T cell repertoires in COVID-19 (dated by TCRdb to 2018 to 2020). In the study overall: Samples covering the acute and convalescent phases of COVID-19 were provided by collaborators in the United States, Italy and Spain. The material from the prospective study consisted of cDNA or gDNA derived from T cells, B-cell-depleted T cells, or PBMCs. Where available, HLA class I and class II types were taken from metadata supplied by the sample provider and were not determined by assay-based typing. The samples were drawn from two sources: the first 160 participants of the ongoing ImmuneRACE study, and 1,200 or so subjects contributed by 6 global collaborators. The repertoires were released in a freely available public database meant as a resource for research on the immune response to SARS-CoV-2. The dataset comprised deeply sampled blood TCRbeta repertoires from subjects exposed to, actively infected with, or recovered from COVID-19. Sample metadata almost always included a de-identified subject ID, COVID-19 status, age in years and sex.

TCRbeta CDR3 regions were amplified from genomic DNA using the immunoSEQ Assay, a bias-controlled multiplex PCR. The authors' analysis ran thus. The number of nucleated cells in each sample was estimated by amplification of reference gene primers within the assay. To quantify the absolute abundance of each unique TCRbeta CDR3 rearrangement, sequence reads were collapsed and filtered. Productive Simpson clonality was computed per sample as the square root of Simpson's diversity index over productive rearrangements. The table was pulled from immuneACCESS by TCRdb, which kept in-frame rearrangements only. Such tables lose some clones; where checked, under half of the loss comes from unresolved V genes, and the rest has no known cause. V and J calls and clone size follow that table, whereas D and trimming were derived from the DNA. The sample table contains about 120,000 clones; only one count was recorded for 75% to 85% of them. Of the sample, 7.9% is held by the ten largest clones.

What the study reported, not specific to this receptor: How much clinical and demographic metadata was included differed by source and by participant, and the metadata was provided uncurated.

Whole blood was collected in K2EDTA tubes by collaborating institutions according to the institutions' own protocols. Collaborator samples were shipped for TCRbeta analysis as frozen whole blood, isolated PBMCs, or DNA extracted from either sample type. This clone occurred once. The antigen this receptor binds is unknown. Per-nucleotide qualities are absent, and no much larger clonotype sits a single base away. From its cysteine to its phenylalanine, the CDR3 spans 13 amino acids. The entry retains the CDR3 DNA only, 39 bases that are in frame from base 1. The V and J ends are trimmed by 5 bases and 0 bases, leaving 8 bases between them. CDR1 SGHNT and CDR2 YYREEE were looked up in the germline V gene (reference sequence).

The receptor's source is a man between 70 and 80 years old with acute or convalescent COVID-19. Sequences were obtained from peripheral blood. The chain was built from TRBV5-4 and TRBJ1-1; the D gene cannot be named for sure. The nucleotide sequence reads TGTGCCAGCAGGGGAGGAATGAACACTGAAGCTTTCTTT. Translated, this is CASRGGMNTEAFF.